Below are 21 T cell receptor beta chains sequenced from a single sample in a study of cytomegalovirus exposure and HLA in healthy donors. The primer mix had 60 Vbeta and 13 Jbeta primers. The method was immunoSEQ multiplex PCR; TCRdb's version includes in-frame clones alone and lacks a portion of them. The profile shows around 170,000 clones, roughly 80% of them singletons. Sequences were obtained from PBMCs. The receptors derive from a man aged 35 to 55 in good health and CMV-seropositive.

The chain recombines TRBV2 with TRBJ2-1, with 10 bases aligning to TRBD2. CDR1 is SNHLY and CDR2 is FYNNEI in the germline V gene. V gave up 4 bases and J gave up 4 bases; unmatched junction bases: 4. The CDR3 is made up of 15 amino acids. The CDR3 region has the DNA TGTGCCAGCAGTGTTTTAGCGGGGGGTTACAATGAGCAGTTCTTC. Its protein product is CASSVLAGGYNEQFF.

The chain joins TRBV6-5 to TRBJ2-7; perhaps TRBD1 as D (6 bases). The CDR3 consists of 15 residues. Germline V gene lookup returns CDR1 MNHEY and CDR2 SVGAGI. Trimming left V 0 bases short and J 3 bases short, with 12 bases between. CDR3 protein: CASSYSYGDNYEQYF. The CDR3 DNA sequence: TGTGCCAGCAGTTACTCTTATGGGGACAACTACGAGCAGTACTTC.

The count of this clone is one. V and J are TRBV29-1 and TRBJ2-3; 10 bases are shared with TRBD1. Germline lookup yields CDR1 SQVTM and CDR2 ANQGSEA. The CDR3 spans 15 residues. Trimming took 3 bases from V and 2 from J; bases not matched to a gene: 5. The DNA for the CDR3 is TGCAGCGTTGATGGGGACAGGGGTTCCACAGATACGCAGTATTTT. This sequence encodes CSVDGDRGSTDTQYF.

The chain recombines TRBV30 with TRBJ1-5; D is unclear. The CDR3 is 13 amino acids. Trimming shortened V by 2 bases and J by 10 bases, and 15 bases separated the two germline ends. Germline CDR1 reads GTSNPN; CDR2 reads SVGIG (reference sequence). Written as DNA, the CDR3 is TGTGCCTGGAGTTCAGCGGGCGAGGTACCCCAGCATTTT. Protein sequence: CAWSSAGEVPQHF.

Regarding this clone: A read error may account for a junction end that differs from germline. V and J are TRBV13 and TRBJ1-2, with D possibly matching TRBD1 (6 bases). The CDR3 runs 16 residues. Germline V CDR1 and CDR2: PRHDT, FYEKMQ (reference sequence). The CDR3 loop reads CAGSQGGRGGYYGYTF. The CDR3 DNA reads TGTGCCGGCAGCCAAGGGGGACGGGGGGGATACTATGGCTACACCTTC.

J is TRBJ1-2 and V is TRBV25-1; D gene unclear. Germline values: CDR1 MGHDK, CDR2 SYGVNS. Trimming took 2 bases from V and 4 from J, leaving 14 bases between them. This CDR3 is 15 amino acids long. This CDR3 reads CASSEGRGFGYGYTF. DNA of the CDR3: TGTGCCAGCAGTGAAGGTCGGGGATTCGGCTATGGCTACACCTTC.

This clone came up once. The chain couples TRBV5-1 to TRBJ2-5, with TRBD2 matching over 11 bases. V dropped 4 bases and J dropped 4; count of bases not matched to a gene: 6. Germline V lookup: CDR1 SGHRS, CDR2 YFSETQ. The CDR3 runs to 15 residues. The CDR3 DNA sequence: TGCGCCAGCAGCCATCCGACTAGCGGGGCAGAGACCCAGTACTTC. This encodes CASSHPTSGAETQYF.

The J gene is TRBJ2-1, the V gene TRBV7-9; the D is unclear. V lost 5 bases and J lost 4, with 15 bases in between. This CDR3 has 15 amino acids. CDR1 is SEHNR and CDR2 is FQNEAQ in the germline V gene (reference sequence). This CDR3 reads CASSPRGQSYNEQFF. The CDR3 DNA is TGTGCCAGCAGCCCACGAGGTCAGTCGTACAATGAGCAGTTCTTC.

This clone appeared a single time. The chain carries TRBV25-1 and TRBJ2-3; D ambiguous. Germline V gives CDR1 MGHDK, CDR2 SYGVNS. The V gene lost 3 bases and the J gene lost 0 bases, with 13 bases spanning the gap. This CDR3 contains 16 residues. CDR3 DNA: TGTGCCAGCAGTGACGATTCGGTCTCTAGCACAGATACGCAGTATTTT. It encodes CASSDDSVSSTDTQYF.

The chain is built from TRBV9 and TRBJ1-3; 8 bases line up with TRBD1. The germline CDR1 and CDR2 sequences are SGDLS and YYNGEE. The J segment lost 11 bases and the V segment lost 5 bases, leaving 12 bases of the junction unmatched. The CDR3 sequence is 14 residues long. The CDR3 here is CASSQSQGGAAIYF. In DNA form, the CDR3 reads TGTGCCAGCAGTCAGTCACAGGGGGGCGCCGCCATATATTTT. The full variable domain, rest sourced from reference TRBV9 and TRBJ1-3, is DSGVTQTPKHLITATGQRVTLRCSPRSGDLSVYWYQQSLDQGLQFLIQYYNGEERAKGNILERFSAQQFPDLHSELNLSSLELGDSALYFCASSQSQGGAAIYFGEGSWLTVV.

CDR3 DNA: TGTGCCAGCAGCCCAGGACAGGGGGATTACACCGGGGAGCTGTTTTTT. Translation gives CASSPGQGDYTGELFF. The chain is built from TRBV11-2 and TRBJ2-2; 10 nucleotides line up with TRBD1. V was clipped by 5 bases and J by 3 bases; unmatched bases: 6. Germline-derived CDR1 and CDR2 are SGHAT and FQNNGV. CDR3 size: 16 residues.

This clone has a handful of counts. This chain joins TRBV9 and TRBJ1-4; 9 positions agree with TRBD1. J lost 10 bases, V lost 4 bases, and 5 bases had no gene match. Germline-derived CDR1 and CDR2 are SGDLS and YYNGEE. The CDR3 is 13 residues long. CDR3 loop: CASSPWTGAKLFF. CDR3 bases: TGTGCCAGCAGCCCCTGGACAGGGGCAAAACTGTTTTTT.

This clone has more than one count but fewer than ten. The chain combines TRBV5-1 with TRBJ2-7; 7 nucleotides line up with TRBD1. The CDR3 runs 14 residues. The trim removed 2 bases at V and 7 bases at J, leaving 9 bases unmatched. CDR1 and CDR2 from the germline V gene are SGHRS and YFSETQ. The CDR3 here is CASSFRGPFWEQYF. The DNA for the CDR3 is TGCGCCAGCAGCTTTAGGGGGCCGTTTTGGGAGCAGTACTTC.

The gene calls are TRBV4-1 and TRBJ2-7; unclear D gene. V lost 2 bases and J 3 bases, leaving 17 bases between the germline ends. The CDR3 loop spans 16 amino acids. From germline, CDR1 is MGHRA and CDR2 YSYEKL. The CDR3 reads CASSQIGPPPIYEQYF. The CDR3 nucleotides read TGCGCCAGCAGCCAAATTGGGCCCCCGCCGATCTACGAGCAGTACTTC.

The CDR3 protein is CASSVAGGGSSPLHF. The CDR3, as DNA: TGTGCCAGCAGTGTAGCAGGAGGTGGGAGCTCACCCCTCCACTTT. The V call is TRBV25-1, the J call TRBJ1-6; D remains ambiguous. The V gene lost 4 bases and the J gene lost 10 bases, with 17 bases spanning the gap. The CDR3 totals 15 residues. Germline CDR1 and CDR2: MGHDK and SYGVNS.

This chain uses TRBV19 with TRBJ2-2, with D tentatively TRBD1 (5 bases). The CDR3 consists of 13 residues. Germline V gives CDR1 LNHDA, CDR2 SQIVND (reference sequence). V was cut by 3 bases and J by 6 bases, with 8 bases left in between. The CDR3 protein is CASSITGPGELFF. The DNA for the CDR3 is TGTGCCAGTAGTATTACAGGCCCCGGGGAGCTGTTTTTT.

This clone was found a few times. For the CDR3, the DNA is TGTGCCAGCAGCTCAGTAGCGGGGGGAAACAATGAGCAGTTCTTC. Translated: CASSSVAGGNNEQFF. The chain employs TRBV7-9 and TRBJ2-1, with TRBD2 matching 10 bases. Germline V lookup: CDR1 SEHNR, CDR2 FQNEAQ (reference sequence). CDR3 size: 15 residues. V shed 4 bases, J shed 5 bases, and the junction held 5 bases outside the gene matches.

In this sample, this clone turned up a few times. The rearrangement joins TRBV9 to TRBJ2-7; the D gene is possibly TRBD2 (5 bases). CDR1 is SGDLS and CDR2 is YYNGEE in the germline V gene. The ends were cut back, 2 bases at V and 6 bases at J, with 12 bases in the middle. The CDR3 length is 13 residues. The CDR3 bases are TGTGCCAGCAGCGTTTCGCCCGGGGTCGAGCAGTACTTC. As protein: CASSVSPGVEQYF.

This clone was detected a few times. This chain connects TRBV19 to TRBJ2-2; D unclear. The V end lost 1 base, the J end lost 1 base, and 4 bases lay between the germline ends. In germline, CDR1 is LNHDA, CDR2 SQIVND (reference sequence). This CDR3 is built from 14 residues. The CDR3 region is CASSIAVNTGELFF. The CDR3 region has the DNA TGTGCCAGTAGTATAGCAGTGAACACCGGGGAGCTGTTTTTT.

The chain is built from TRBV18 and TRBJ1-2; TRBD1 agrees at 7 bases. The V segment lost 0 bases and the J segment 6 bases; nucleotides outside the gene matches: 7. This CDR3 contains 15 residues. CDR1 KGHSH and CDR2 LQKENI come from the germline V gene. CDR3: CASSPPDRWFDGYTF. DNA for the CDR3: TGTGCCAGCTCACCACCGGACAGGTGGTTCGATGGCTACACCTTC.

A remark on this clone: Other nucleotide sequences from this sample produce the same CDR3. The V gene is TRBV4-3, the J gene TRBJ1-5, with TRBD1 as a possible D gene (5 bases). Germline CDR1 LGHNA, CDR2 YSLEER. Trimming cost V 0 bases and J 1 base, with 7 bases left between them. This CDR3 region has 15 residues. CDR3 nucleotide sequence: TGCGCCAGCAGCCAAGATCAGGGAAGCAATCAGCCCCAGCATTTT. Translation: CASSQDQGSNQPQHF.